The sequence of this T cell receptor beta chain was determined in a study of shared clonotypes between healthy human individuals. Deep-level running was used for the assay. Data came from immunoSEQ multiplex PCR; TCRdb stores just in-frame clones and leaves some out. Here the sample spans hundreds of thousands of clones, approximately 79% being singletons. Study results and caveats: Sequencing depth was expected to influence donor clonotype sharing.

This clone was seen at least ten times. No antigen is known for it. Sample: memory CD4+ T cells sorted from blood. Described subset: CD45RA-negative fraction. This receptor was obtained from a woman in her twenties or thirties in good health.

The CDR3 DNA sequence: TGCGCCAGCCATTCTCAGCCAGGGGGCGCGGGTAGGGAGCTGTTTTTT. As protein: CASHSQPGGAGRELFF. This chain joins TRBV5-1 and TRBJ2-2; TRBD1 agrees at 8 bases. The CDR3 covers 16 residues. CDR1 and CDR2 (germline): SGHRS, YFSETQ. V shed 7 bases, J shed 9 bases, and the junction held 17 bases outside the gene matches.